Listed here is a single T cell receptor beta chain. There are 13 residues in the CDR3. With 5 bases removed from V and 5 bases from J, the gap between germline ends came to 12 bases. Repertoires were generated with immunoSEQ multiplex PCR, while TCRdb's copy carries only in-frame clones and drops some. There are some 96,000 clones in the sample; 85% occur only once, and roughly 13% lies in the top ten. These data come from a study of blood T cell repertoires in COVID-19. Sequenced material: peripheral blood. This chain uses TRBV12-3 or TRBV12-4 with TRBJ1-2; D is unresolved. The origin of this receptor is a man aged 50-59 years with active or convalescent COVID-19. The CDR3 DNA sequence: TGTGCCAGCAGTGCCCGTGAGGTTTATGGCTACACCTTC. This sequence encodes CASSAREVYGYTF.